This TCR beta chain came from a study of regulatory T cells in long-lasting Graves disease. To make TCR beta libraries, researchers used iRepertoire HTBI primers and Arm-PCR of CDR3 regions. TCRdb independently ran MiXCR on the multiplex PCR reads; one entry per CDR3 protein. The sample includes about 460,000 distinct CDR3 sequences, 14% of them seen just once. The sample's time point: newly diagnosed GD, antithyroid drugs for less than 3 months. Researchers made the TCR library from RNA that was extracted from PBMCs. V lost 1 base and J lost 5, with 11 bases in between. Germline V gene lookup returns CDR1 SQVTM and CDR2 ANQGSEA. The CDR3 consists of 13 residues. These same records also appear under a second study, on T cells in Graves' hyperthyroidism and ophthalmopathy. That source adds: Most thyroid-expanded clonotypes above 0.001 were also found in blood.

The clonotype comes from a woman between 45 and 65 years old with Graves disease. The chain is built from TRBV29-1 and TRBJ1-1; the D is unclear. The input for sequencing was peripheral blood mononuclear cells (PBMCs), taken at new diagnosis, from a patient treated with antithyroid drugs. The CDR3 DNA is TGCAGCGTTGAAGTGGCCCCTGGGACTGAAGCTTTCTTT. Translated, it gives CSVEVAPGTEAFF.